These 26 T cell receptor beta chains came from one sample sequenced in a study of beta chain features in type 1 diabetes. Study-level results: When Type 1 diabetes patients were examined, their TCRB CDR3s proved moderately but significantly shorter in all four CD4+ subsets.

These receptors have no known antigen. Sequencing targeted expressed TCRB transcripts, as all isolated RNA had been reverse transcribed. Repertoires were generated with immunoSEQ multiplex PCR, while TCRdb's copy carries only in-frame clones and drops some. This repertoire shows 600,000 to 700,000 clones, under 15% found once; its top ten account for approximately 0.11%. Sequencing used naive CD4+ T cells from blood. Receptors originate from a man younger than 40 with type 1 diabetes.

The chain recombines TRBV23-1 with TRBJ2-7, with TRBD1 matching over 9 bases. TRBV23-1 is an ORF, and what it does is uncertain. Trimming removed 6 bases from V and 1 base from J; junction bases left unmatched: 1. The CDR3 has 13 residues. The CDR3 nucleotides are TGCGCCAGCAGGGGACAGGGATCCTACGAGCAGTACTTC. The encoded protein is CASRGQGSYEQYF.

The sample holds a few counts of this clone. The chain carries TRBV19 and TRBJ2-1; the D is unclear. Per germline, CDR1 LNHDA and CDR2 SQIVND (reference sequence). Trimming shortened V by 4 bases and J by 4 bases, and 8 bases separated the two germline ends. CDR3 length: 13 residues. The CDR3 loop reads CASSNSIYNEQFF. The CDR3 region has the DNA TGTGCCAGTAGTAACTCCATTTACAATGAGCAGTTCTTC.

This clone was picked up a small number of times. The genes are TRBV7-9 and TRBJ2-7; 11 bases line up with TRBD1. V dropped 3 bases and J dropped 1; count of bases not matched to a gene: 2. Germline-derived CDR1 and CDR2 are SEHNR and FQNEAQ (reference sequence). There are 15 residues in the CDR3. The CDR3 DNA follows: TGTGCCAGCAGCTTTGGACAGGGGGCTTCCTACGAGCAGTACTTC. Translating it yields CASSFGQGASYEQYF.

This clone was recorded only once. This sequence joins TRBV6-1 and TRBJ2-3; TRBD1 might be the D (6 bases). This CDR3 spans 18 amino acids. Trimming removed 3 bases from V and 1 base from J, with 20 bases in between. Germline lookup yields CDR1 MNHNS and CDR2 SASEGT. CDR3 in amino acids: CASSDGLDSTPGTDTQYF. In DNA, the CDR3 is TGTGCCAGCAGTGACGGTTTGGACAGTACCCCCGGCACAGATACGCAGTATTTT.

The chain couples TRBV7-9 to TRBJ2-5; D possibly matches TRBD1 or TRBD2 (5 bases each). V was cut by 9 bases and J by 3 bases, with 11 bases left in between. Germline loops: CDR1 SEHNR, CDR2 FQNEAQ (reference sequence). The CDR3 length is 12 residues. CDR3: CASSGREETQYF. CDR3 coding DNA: TGTGCCAGTTCGGGACGAGAAGAGACCCAGTACTTC.

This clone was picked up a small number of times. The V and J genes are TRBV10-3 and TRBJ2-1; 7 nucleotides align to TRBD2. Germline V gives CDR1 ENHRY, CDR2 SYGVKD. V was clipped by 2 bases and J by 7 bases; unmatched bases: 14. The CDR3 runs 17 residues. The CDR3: CAISEEEGRTRSNEQFF. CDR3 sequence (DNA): TGTGCCATCAGTGAGGAAGAGGGCCGGACTAGGTCGAATGAGCAGTTCTTC.

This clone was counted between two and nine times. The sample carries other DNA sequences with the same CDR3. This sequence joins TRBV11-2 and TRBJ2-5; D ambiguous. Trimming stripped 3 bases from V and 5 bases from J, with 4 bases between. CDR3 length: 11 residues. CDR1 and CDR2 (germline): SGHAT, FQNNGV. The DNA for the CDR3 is TGTGCCAGCAGCTTTAGGGAGACCCAGTACTTC. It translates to CASSFRETQYF.

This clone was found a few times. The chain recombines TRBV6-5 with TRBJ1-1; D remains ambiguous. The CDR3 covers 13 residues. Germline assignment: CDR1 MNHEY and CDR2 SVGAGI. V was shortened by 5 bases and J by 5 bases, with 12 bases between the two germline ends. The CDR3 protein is CASSPRLRTEAFF. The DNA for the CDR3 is TGTGCCAGCAGTCCTCGACTACGGACTGAAGCTTTCTTT.

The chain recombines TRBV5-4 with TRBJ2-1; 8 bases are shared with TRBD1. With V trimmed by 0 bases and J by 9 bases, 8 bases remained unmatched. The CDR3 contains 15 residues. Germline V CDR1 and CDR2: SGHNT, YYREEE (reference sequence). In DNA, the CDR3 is TGTGCCAGCAGCTTGGCGCAGGGGGCGGAAGCTGAGCAGTTCTTC. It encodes CASSLAQGAEAEQFF. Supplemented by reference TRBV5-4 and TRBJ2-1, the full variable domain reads ETGVTQSPTHLIKTRGQQVTLRCSSQSGHNTVSWYQQALGQGPQFIFQYYREEENGRGNFPPRFSGLQFPNYSSELNVNALELDDSALYLCASSLAQGAEAEQFFGPGTRLTVL.

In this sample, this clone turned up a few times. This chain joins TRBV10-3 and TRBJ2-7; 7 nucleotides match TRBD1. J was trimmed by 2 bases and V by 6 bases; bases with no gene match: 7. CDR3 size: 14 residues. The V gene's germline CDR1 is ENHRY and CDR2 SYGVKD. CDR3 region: CAISLTGPTYEQYF. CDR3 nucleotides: TGTGCCATCAGCTTGACAGGGCCTACCTACGAGCAGTACTTC.

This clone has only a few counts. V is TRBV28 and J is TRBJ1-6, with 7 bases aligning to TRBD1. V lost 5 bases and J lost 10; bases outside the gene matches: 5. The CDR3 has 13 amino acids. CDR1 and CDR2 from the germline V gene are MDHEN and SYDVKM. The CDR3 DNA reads TGTGCCAGCAGTCGACAGGGCAGCTCACCCCTCCACTTT. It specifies CASSRQGSSPLHF.

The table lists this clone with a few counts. The CDR3 here is CSVEFRASGGSETQYF. The CDR3 region has the DNA TGCAGCGTTGAATTTAGAGCTAGCGGGGGGAGTGAGACCCAGTACTTC. The chain joins TRBV29-1 to TRBJ2-5; 11 nucleotides line up with TRBD2. The trim removed 2 bases at V and 5 bases at J, leaving 10 bases unmatched. From germline, CDR1 is SQVTM and CDR2 ANQGSEA. There are 16 residues in the CDR3.

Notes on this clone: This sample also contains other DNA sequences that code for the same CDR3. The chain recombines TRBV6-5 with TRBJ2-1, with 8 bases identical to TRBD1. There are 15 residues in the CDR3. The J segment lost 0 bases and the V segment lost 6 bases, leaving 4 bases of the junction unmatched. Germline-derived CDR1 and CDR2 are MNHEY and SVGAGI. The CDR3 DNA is TGTGCCAGCAGACCCGGGACAGGCTCCTACAATGAGCAGTTCTTC. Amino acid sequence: CASRPGTGSYNEQFF.

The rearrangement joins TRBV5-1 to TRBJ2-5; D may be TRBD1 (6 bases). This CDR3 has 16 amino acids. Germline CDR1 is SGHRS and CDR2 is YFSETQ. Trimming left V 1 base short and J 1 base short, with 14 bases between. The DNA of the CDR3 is TGCGCCAGCAGCTTGCCTGGGGGCGACCTCCAAGAGACCCAGTACTTC. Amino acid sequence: CASSLPGGDLQETQYF.

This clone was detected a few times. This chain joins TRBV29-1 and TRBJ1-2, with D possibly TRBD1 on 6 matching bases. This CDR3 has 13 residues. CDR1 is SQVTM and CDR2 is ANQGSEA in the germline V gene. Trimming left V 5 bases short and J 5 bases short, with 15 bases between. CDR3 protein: CSVFGQRGYGYTF. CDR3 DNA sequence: TGCAGCGTTTTTGGACAGCGGGGGTATGGCTACACCTTC.

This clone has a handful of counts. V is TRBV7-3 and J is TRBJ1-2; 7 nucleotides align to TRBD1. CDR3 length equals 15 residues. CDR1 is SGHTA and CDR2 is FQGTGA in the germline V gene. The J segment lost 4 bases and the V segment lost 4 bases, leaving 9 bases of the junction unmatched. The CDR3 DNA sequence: TGTGCCAGCAGCTCCGGACAGGCTGAGCTCTATGGCTACACCTTC. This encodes CASSSGQAELYGYTF. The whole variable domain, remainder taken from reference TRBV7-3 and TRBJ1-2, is GAGVSQTPSNKVTEKGKYVELRCDPISGHTALYWYRQSLGQGPEFLIYFQGTGAADDSGLPNDRFFAVRPEGSVSTLKIQRTERGDSAVYLCASSSGQAELYGYTFGSGTRLTVV.

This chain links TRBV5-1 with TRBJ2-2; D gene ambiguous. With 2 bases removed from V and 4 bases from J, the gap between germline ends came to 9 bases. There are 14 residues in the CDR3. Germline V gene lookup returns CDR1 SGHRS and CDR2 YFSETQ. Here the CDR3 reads CASSFDWVTGELFF. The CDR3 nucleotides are TGCGCCAGCAGCTTTGACTGGGTCACCGGGGAGCTGTTTTTT.

This chain's CDR3 is CASSSDFGDNEQFF. The CDR3 nucleotides are TGTGCCAGCAGCTCTGATTTTGGGGACAATGAGCAGTTCTTC. The chain combines TRBV11-2 with TRBJ2-1; D is uncertain. V gave up 4 bases and J gave up 5 bases, with 12 bases separating them. Germline V CDR1 and CDR2: SGHAT, FQNNGV. CDR3 length: 14 amino acids.

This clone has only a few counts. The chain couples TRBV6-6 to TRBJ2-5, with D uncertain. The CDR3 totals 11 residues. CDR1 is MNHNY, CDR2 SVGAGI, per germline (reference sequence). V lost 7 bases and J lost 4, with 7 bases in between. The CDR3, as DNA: TGTGCCAGCACCCTCGGAGAGACCCAGTACTTC. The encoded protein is CASTLGETQYF.

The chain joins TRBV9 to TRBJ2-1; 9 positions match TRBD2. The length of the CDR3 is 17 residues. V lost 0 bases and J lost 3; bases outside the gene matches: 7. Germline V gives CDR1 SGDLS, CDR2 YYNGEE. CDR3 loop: CASSVGVAGAHYNEQFF. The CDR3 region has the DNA TGTGCCAGCAGCGTAGGGGTAGCGGGAGCCCACTACAATGAGCAGTTCTTC.

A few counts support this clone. The CDR3 DNA reads TGTGCCAGCAGCTTTGGGACATACACTGAAGCTTTCTTT. Translated: CASSFGTYTEAFF. The gene calls are TRBV13 and TRBJ1-1; D perhaps matches TRBD1 (6 bases). The CDR3 totals 13 residues. Per the germline V gene, CDR1 is PRHDT and CDR2 is FYEKMQ (reference sequence). V lost 3 bases and J 3 bases, leaving 8 bases between the germline ends.

CDR3 coding DNA: TGTGCCAGCAGCTGGAACGGACAGGCCTCTGGAAACACCATATATTTT. It yields the protein CASSWNGQASGNTIYF. The chain is built from TRBV5-6 and TRBJ1-3, with 7 bases fitting TRBD1. CDR3 length: 16 amino acids. Germline trimming cut 3 bases from V and 0 bases from J; bases unmatched to any gene: 6. Germline assignment: CDR1 SGHDT and CDR2 YYEEEE. Drawing the rest from reference TRBV5-6 and TRBJ1-3, the complete variable domain is DAGVTQSPTHLIKTRGQQVTLRCSPKSGHDTVSWYQQALGQGPQFIFQYYEEEERQRGNFPDRFSGHQFPNYSSELNVNALLLGDSALYLCASSWNGQASGNTIYFGEGSWLTVV.

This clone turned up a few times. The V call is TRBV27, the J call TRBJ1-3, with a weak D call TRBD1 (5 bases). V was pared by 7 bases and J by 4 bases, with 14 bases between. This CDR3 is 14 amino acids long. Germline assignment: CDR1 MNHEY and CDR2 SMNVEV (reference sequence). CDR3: CASTGRGSGNTIYF. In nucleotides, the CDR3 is TGTGCCAGCACGGGACGAGGATCCGGAAACACCATATATTTT.

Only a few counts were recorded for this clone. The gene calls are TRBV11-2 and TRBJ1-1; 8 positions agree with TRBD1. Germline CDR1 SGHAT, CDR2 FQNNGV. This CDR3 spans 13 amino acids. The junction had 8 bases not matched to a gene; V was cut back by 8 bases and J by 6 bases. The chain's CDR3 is CASVRQGRAEAFF. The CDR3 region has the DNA TGTGCCAGCGTGAGACAGGGGAGGGCTGAAGCTTTCTTT.

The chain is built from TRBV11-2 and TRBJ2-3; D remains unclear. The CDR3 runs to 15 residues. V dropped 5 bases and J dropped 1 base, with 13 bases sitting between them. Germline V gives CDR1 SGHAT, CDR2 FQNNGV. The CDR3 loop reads CASSPRAGGTDTQYF. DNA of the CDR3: TGTGCCAGCAGCCCCCGGGCTGGGGGCACAGATACGCAGTATTTT.

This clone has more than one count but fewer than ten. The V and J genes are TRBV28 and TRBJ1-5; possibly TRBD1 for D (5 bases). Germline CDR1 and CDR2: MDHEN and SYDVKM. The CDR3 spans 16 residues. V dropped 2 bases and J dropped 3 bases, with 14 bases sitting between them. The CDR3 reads CASSLNSGTFNQPQHF. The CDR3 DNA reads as TGTGCCAGCAGTTTAAATTCAGGGACGTTCAATCAGCCCCAGCATTTT.